This TCR beta chain was sequenced in a study of cytomegalovirus exposure and HLA in healthy donors (dated by TCRdb to the late 2010s). Describing the broader study: In an earlier analysis of around 540 of the donors, under 300 Gb of sequence data and 117 million unique TCR beta sequences from roughly 200 million T cells were reported. To predict cytomegalovirus infection status, the study brought together high-throughput TCR immunosequencing, statistical association of individual TCRs with disease status, and machine learning. The T cell repertoires of around 730 subjects were profiled by immunosequencing and related to cytomegalovirus serostatus. An early release covering about 600 HLA-typed donors comprised approximately 290 gigabases of sequencing data and 85 million or so unique TCR sequences. Across about 370 genotyped donors of the cohort, an average of approximately 200,000 unique TCR beta nucleotide sequences per donor were sequenced, and roughly 20% of those sequences were non-productive. The later analysis used no new phenotypic data to find candidate immune exposures, relying instead on TCR beta sequences and their occurrence across donors. An earlier analysis of about 600 of the donors used high-throughput TCR beta sequencing to judge whether each TCR beta V gene segment behaved as functional or pseudogenic. Both class I and class II loci were covered by HLA typing, at four-digit resolution. Besides the first cohort of roughly 700 subjects, a separate validation cohort made up of 120 different subjects was used. In a later analysis, previously published TCR beta repertoires from 666 donors were re-analyzed and high-resolution HLA genotyping was added so that TCR occurrence patterns could be studied. Every discovery cohort repertoire had been produced on one sequencing platform. Genome-wide SNP genotypes for about 65% of the roughly 670 donors were used in a later genetic analysis, which treated that subset as a discovery cohort. Donor age, sex, ethnicity and CMV serostatus were compiled alongside the repertoire data. Of the 398 genotyped donors, less than 85% were placed in the genetic ancestry cluster associated with self-reported Caucasian donors. Typing coverage differed by locus: A, B, C, DRB1 and DQB1 were typed in roughly 629-640 donors, DQA1 in 522, DPA1 in some 610, and DPB1 in just under 490. The study aimed to test whether signatures of past pathogen exposure could be identified by cataloging public T cell receptors. Four to six DR-DQ haplotypes were handled as single units for association and clustering, since linkage in the cohort was strong.

A word on this clone: No antigen is known for it. Per-base qualities were not stored, and no clone one base away is much larger.

The CDR3 goes from the cysteine to the phenylalanine over 13 residues. The read is trimmed to its CDR3 DNA, 39 bases read in frame from base 1. The CDR1 and CDR2 encoded by the germline V gene are SGHTA and FQGNSA. V is cut by 1 base and J by 13 bases, and the space between the germline ends is 14 bases. Study-wide conclusions, independent of this receptor: Roughly uniform sequencing depth across donors was assumed in presence/absence analyses, although this assumption may not hold. According to a later analysis, TCR association rates differed among HLA loci, with DRB1 alleles showing the most associated TCRs and HLA-C alleles showing the fewest. In vitro tests confirmed that three of the cytomegalovirus-associated TCR beta chains recognize cytomegalovirus antigens. The study gave a list of more than 150 TCR beta chains associated with cytomegalovirus. A further reported finding was that TCR beta sequences accurately predicted the HLA-A and HLA-B alleles for most subjects in the first cohort. Specific HLA alleles were associated with roughly 17,000 TCR beta sequences at a false discovery rate of 0.05 in a later analysis. Cytomegalovirus status was reported to be diagnosed by the classifier with high specificity and sensitivity in both the original and validation cohorts. Linkage disequilibrium might explain the correlated functional status among segregating V segments, but an unknown experimental factor could not be excluded. A cluster of highly shared sequence variants was judged likely to represent a technical artifact of the sequencing pipeline. Because some donors lacked HLA typing at each locus, the association tests relied only on the typed subset. Several of the top co-occurrence clusters appeared to be linked to parvovirus B19, influenza, CMV and Epstein-Barr virus, according to a later analysis. A later analysis found that most CMV-associated TCR beta chains appeared HLA-restricted, with HLA associations seemingly driven largely by CMV exposure. Because counts were too low, roughly 18 rarely observed V segments, including chromosome 9 orphons, were left out of the earlier analysis of some 600 of the donors. While some public TCRs were present in many individuals, most TCR sequences turned up only very rarely across donors. It was suggested by the authors that the approach could potentially be generalized to other disease states and immunological phenotypes. Because the 87-base-pair reads could not distinguish some IMGT-functional V segments, including TRBV6-2 and TRBV6-3, those segments were excluded. According to a later genetic analysis, donors in an Asian-associated ancestry cluster had fewer N-insertions in productive TCRs than the approximately 610-donor mean. When HLA alleles, especially DR and DQ, strongly co-occurred, TCR associations were difficult to assign to individual alleles. In an earlier analysis of fewer than 700 of the donors, most TCR beta V segments appeared in productive rearrangements about 87% or about 30% of the time, broadly matching IMGT annotations. The only immune exposure information available for the cohort was CMV serostatus. In a later genetic analysis, a missense DCLRE1C variant was associated with V-gene and J-gene trimming of TCR beta chains, and the association was replicated in an independent cohort. In a later analysis, HLA-associated TCR beta chains were found to be more clonally expanded and to have lower generation probabilities than equally common non-associated chains. Only TCR beta chains were sequenced in this cohort, and the absence of alpha or paired-chain data limited detectable features.

The library was produced with the immunoSEQ multiplex PCR assay. A mixture of 60 forward primers for TCR Vbeta segments and 13 reverse primers for TCR Jbeta segments was used in the multiplex PCR. The CDR3 region of rearranged TCR beta genes was amplified from genomic DNA with a multiplex PCR assay. The amplified TCR beta libraries were sequenced on the Illumina HiSeq System as 87-base-pair reads. In the authors' own workflow: Across the 700 or so repertoires, a later analysis counted roughly 84 million unique TCR beta chains, some 11 million of which were shared by at least two donors. A nearest-neighbor algorithm error-corrected the raw reads and collapsed the reads into unique sequences, merging closely related sequences to remove PCR and sequencing errors. Alignment of CDR3 sequences to IMGT reference sequences was used to assign V, D and J gene segments. For a sequence to be retained, a match of at least six nucleotides was required to both a V gene segment and a J gene segment. Rearrangements were classified as productive when the CDR3 lacked stop codons and remained in frame with V and J, and all other rearrangements were classified as non-productive. CDR3 was defined by IMGT convention, running from the second conserved V-encoded cysteine to the conserved J-encoded phenylalanine. The earlier analysis of 587 of the donors excluded any sequence lacking an unambiguous match to a single V gene segment. An earlier analysis of several hundred of the donors called V segments functional above 56.7% productive rearrangements and segregating when the between-donor standard deviation exceeded 5%. A statistical classification framework was built for diagnosing cytomegalovirus status from the catalog of TCR beta chain sequences. V and J gene assignment, in a later analysis, came from comparing TCR nucleotide sequences with IMGT/GENE-DB human TR gene sequences. A later analysis assigned CDR3 sequences and most-parsimonious VDJ recombination scenarios with the TCRdist pipeline. In a later analysis, each TCR beta chain was defined by its CDR3 amino acid sequence together with its V-gene family, and reads lacking a unique V-gene family were excluded. In a later analysis, a few hundred highly shared, low-generation-probability nucleotide sequences were removed to address suspected cross-contamination and a sequencing artifact. A later analysis calculated a clonal expansion index for each public chain from normalized within-repertoire ranks of inferred template counts. In a later analysis, generation probabilities were computed using a VDJ recombination model fitted to out-of-frame rearrangements, and the results were checked against IGoR. Hypergeometric tests were used in a later analysis to score TCR-TCR, TCR-HLA and TCR-CMV co-occurrence, with a repertoire-size bias correction applied to the TCR pairs. In a later analysis, false discovery rates were estimated by permuting HLA or CMV assignments 20 times. A later analysis grouped co-occurring TCRs with DBSCAN, adding TCRdist sequence similarity when clustering within HLA-allele-positive subsets. Repertoires with fewer than 30,000 or more than 120,000 public chains, plus five repertoires with anomalous nucleotide sharing, were excluded from co-occurrence clustering. TCRdb took this table from immuneACCESS and kept in-frame rearrangements with V and J called. Such tables lack part of the clones; where checked against another copy, unresolved V genes explain under half of the gap, and the rest is unexplained. For V, J and clone size, that table is used; D and trimming come from the DNA. The sample table contains 74,000 or so clones; only one count was recorded for over 70% of them. The biggest ten clones account for around 5.4% of the sample.

The cohort comprised approximately 700 healthy bone marrow donors. Cohort members were all nominally healthy when sampled, although unrecorded immune exposures were likely present. The donor tested CMV seropositive and was one of the 289 seropositive cohort members. A peripheral blood sample was collected from each donor, and TCR beta sequencing was performed on peripheral blood mononuclear cells. Genomic DNA extraction from the blood cell samples was performed with the Qiagen DNeasy Blood Extraction Kit. Material for sequencing was PBMCs. The sequence was obtained from a male donor in good health and CMV-seropositive. This chain joins TRBV7-2 to TRBJ2-1; the D gene is not confidently resolved. The CDR3 here reads CASSLGPQRPQFF. At the DNA level, the sequence is TGTGCCAGCAGCTTAGGGCCCCAGCGCCCCCAGTTCTTC.